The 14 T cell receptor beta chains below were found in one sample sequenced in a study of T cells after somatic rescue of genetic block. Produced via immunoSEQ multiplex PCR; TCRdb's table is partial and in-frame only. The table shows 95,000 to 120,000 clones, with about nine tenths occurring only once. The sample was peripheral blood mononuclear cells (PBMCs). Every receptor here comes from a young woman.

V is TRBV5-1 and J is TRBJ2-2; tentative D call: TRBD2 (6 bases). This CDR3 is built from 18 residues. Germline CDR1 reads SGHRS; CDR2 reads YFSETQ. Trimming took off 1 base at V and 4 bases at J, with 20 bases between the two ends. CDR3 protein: CASSLTLRGSDGTGELFF. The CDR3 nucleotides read TGCGCCAGCAGCTTGACTCTGCGGGGCAGCGATGGCACCGGGGAGCTGTTTTTT.

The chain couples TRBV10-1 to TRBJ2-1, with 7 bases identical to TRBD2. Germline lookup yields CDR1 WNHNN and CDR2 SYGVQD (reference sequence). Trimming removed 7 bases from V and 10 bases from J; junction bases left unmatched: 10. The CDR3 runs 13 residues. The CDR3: CASIKRGYEEQFF. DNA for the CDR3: TGCGCCAGCATAAAGCGGGGCTACGAGGAGCAGTTCTTC.

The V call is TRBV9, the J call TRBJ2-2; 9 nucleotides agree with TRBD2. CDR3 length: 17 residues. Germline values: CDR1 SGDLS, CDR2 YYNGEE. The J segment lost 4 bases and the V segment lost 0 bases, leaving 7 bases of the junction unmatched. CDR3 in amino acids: CASSVGGGGALTGELFF. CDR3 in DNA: TGTGCCAGCAGCGTAGGCGGCGGGGGGGCTCTCACCGGGGAGCTGTTTTTT.

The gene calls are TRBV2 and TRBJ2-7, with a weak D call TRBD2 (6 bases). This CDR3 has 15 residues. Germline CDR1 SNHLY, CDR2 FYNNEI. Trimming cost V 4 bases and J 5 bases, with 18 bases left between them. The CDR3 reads CASSGAGTGGDEQYF. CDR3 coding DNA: TGTGCCAGCAGTGGGGCCGGGACTGGCGGGGACGAGCAGTACTTC.

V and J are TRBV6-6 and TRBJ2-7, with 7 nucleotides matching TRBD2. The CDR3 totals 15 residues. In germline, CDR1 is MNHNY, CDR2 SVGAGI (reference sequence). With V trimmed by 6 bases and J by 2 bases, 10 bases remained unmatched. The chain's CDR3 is CASSPGERGAYEQYF. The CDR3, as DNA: TGTGCCAGCAGCCCTGGGGAGCGGGGAGCCTACGAGCAGTACTTC.

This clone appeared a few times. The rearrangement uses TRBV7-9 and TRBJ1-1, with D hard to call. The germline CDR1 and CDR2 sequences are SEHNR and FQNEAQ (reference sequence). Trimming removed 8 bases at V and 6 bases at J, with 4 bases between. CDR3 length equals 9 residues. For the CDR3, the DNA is TGTGCCAGCCGGGCTGAAGCTTTCTTT. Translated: CASRAEAFF.

The CDR3 DNA reads TGCGCCAGCAGTGAGACGGGGACAGGGAAAAACATTCAGTACTTC. Protein product: CASSETGTGKNIQYF. The V and J genes are TRBV10-1 and TRBJ2-4; 9 nucleotides line up with TRBD1. Germline CDR1 is WNHNN and CDR2 is SYGVQD (reference sequence). The CDR3 sequence is 15 residues long. The trim removed 2 bases at V and 4 bases at J, leaving 3 bases unmatched.

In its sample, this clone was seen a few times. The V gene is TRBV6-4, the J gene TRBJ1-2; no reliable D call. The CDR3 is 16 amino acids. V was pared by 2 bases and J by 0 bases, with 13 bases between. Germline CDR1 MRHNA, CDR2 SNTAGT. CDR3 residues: CASSDSNEPTNYGYTF. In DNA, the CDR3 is TGTGCCAGCAGTGACAGCAACGAACCGACTAACTATGGCTACACCTTC.

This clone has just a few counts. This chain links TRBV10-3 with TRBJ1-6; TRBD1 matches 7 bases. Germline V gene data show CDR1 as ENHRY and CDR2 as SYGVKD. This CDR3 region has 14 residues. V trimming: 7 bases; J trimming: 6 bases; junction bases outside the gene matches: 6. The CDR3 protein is CAITSGGPNSPLHF. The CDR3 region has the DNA TGTGCCATCACCTCAGGGGGTCCTAATTCACCCCTCCACTTT.

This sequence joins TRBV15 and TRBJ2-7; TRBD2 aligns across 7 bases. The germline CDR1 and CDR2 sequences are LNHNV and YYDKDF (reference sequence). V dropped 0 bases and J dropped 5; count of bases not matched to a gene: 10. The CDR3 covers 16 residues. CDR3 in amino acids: CATSRDTERGSHEQYF. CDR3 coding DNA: TGTGCCACCAGCAGAGATACCGAGCGGGGTAGCCACGAGCAGTACTTC.

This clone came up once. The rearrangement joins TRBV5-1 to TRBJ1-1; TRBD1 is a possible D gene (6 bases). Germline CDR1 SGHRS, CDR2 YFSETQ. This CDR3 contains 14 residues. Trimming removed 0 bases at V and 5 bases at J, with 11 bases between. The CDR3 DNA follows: TGCGCCAGCAGCTTGGATTCAGGGGTGACTGAAGCTTTCTTT. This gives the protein CASSLDSGVTEAFF.

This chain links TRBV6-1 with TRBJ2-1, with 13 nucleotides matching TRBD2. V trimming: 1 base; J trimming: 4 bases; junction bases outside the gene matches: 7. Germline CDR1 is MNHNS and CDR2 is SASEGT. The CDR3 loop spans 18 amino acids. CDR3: CASSEDPLLAGGYNEQFF. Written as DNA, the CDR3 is TGTGCCAGCAGTGAAGACCCATTACTAGCGGGGGGGTACAATGAGCAGTTCTTC.

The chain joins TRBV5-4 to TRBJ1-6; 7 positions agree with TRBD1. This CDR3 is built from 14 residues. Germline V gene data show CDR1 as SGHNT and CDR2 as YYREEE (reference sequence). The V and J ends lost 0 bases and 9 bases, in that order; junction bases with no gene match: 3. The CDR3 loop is CASSLEQGSSPLHF. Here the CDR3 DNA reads TGTGCCAGCAGCTTGGAACAGGGGAGTTCACCCCTCCACTTT.

CDR3 coding DNA: TGTGCCAGCAGCGTGGCTGACTCGTGGGTCTCCTACAATGAGCAGTTCTTC. Translated: CASSVADSWVSYNEQFF. The chain is built from TRBV9 and TRBJ2-1; D is unresolved. Trimming took off 2 bases at V and 0 bases at J, with 15 bases between the two ends. Looked up from germline, CDR1 is SGDLS and CDR2 is YYNGEE. The CDR3 has 17 residues.